The sequence of this T cell receptor (beta chain) was determined in a study of shared clonotypes between healthy human individuals. The CDR3 extends over 13 amino acids. With 4 bases removed from V and 6 bases from J, the gap between germline ends came to 14 bases. Germline V gives CDR1 SGDLS, CDR2 YYNGEE. Whole-study findings and limits: Some naive CD4 clonotypes, around 4.7%, turned up in common across a handful of donors. Researchers found naive subsets generally carried larger estimated richness than memory subsets.

About this clone itself: What it binds is not known.

At a deep level, the assay was run. The DNA input per sorted-subset replicate PCR was about 180 ng, corresponding to some 30,000 T cell genomes. Only in-frame clones appear in the TCRdb table, and some are missing; sequencing was by immunoSEQ multiplex PCR. The top ten hold more than 0.95% of the sample, which has some 2 million clones, approximately 94% seen once. CD45RO-negative CD8 cells positively selected for CCR7 made up the naive population, which excluded terminally differentiated effector memory CD45RA+ cells. The specimen was naive CD8+ T cells sorted from blood. The chain links TRBV9 to TRBJ2-7; the D gene is possibly TRBD1 (6 bases). This receptor was obtained from a man between 18 and 29 years old in good health. The CDR3 sequence is CASSPPRGSEQYF. CDR3 nucleotide sequence: TGTGCCAGCAGCCCTCCCAGGGGTAGCGAGCAGTACTTC.